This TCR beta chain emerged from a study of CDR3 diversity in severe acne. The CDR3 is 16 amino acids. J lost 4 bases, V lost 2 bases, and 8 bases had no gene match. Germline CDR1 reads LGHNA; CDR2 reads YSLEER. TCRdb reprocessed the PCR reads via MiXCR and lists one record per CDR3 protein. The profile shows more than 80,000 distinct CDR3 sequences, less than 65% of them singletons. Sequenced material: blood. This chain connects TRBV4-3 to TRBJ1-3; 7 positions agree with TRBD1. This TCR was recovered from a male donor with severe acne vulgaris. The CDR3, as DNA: TGCGCCAGCAGCCAATCCTACAGGGGATCGGGAAACACCATATATTTT. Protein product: CASSQSYRGSGNTIYF.